This T cell receptor (beta chain) was profiled in a study of early T cells in non-severe SARS-CoV-2 infection. TCRdb re-analysed the 5' RACE reads in MiXCR, keeping a single row per CDR3 protein. The data show around 26,000 distinct CDR3 sequences, with less than 6.5% seen just once and less than 4% held by the top ten. This clonotype was picked up a small number of times. V lost 0 bases and J 1 base, leaving 8 bases between the germline ends. The CDR3 totals 15 residues. Germline V gene lookup returns CDR1 LGHDT and CDR2 YNNKEL (reference sequence). Sample: whole blood. The receptor comes from an adult who was a healthcare worker with PCR-confirmed SARS-CoV-2 infection or an uninfected control (not recorded which). The J gene is TRBJ2-3, the V gene TRBV3-1; D not certain. CDR3 sequence: CASSQDGARTDTQYF. The DNA of the CDR3 is TGTGCCAGCAGCCAAGATGGAGCGCGCACAGATACGCAGTATTTT.